This T cell receptor beta chain was recorded in a study of glioma-infiltrating T cells after dendritic cell vaccination. Study information: At biweekly intervals, patients got three intradermal dendritic cell vaccine injections.

The germline V gene has CDR1 SGHRS and CDR2 YFSETQ. The CDR3 runs 16 residues. J lost 11 bases, V lost 0 bases, and 14 bases had no gene match. The assay was immunoSEQ multiplex PCR, and TCRdb's table has in-frame clones only and misses some. In the table there are tens of thousands of clones, over 90% of which are singletons. The rearrangement joins TRBV5-1 to TRBJ1-1; 9 bases fit TRBD1. This TCR came from a human donor with glioblastoma. The source material was blood, sampled before dendritic cell vaccination. The CDR3 region is CASSLEWGGQGDIAFF. The CDR3 coding sequence is TGCGCCAGCAGCTTGGAGTGGGGGGGACAGGGAGACATCGCTTTCTTT. The full variable domain, its missing parts supplied by reference TRBV5-1 and TRBJ1-1, is KAGVTQTPRYLIKTRGQQVTLSCSPISGHRSVSWYQQTPGQGLQFLFEYFSETQRNKGNFPGRFSGRQFSNSRSEMNVSTLELGDSALYLCASSLEWGGQGDIAFFGQGTRLTVV.